A single sample is the source of the 2 T cell receptor beta chains below, sequenced in a study of blood T cells in healthy people across ages. Sample-barcoded 5' priming and a J-beta primer mix drove a second PCR of roughly 6 to 12 cycles. TCRdb reanalysed the 5' RACE reads using MiXCR and keeps one entry per CDR3 protein. The sample records roughly 800,000 distinct CDR3 sequences, around 25% being singletons. This same sample was also taken into another study, of T cells of mothers and their children.

Input material: blood. Receptor source: a boy between 5 and 17 years old in good health.

This clonotype was observed a handful of times. The chain recombines TRBV6-6 with TRBJ2-1, with TRBD1 as a possible D gene (7 bases). V lost 6 bases to trimming and J lost 1 base, with 16 bases between them. Germline V gene data show CDR1 as MNHNY and CDR2 as SVGAGI (reference sequence). The CDR3 runs to 16 residues. Here the CDR3 reads CASRPSQGGSYNEQFF. For the CDR3, the DNA is TGTGCCAGCAGACCCTCCCAGGGGGGTTCCTACAATGAGCAGTTCTTC.

This clonotype was observed a handful of times. The V call is TRBV28, the J call TRBJ1-2; 9 bases are a match to TRBD1. CDR1 is MDHEN, CDR2 SYDVKM, per germline. V shed 6 bases, J shed 4 bases, and the junction held 9 bases outside the gene matches. The CDR3 extends over 15 amino acids. The CDR3 sequence is CASSQTGTGSYGYTF. In DNA form, the CDR3 reads TGTGCCAGCAGCCAAACCGGGACAGGGAGCTATGGCTACACCTTC.